This T cell receptor beta chain was captured in a study of shared clonotypes between healthy human individuals. The study's findings and limits: It was the few donors that limited the genetic and exposure-history diversity represented. Generation probabilities of non-shared clonotypes were lower (relative to those shared by all four donors). Exclusively blood specimens were collected; tissue repertoires likely differ.

On this clone: Its specificity is not known. Relative to the germline gene, one junction end is altered; a read error may explain this.

Splitting of each subset's genomic DNA was done evenly across several immunoSEQ plates. Assay used: immunoSEQ multiplex PCR; TCRdb lists only in-frame clones, some missing. The table shows approximately 710,000 clones, with around 90% occurring only once. The CDR3 runs to 11 residues. From germline, CDR1 is SGHRS and CDR2 YFSETQ. The origin of this receptor is a man between 18 and 35 years old in good health. Some clones in this sample may be carry-over from other donors' samples. Sequencing input: memory CD8+ T cells from PBMCs. Subset here: CD45RO+ cells pooled with CCR7-negative TemRA cells. The rearrangement uses TRBV5-1 and TRBJ2-7, with 7 bases fitting TRBD2. DNA of the CDR3: TGCGCCAGCGGACCGGGACTACCCGTCGCCTTC. As protein: CASGPGLPVAF.